A single sample is the source of the 16 T cell receptor beta chains below, sequenced in a study of beta chain bispecific antibodies for T cell cancers. Via MiXCR, TCRdb re-called the 5' RACE reads, giving one row per CDR3 protein. The table records about 20,000 distinct CDR3 sequences, approximately 2.2% of them present only once. Expansion lasted 2 to 4 days, with either anti-CD3 antibody OKT3 or CD3/CD28 beads. These receptors have no known antigen. Study-level points and caveats: In these mixed samples, most targeted TRBV reads derived from the leukemia cell line. The TRBV12-3 share of total TRBV signal fell around 99% after anti-TRBV12 rather than anti-CD19 exposure.

The source material was healthy donor T cells cultured with leukemia cells, sampled from a culture containing a bispecific antibody targeting TCR Vbeta12. The receptor set was obtained from a human donor in good health. Some clones in this sample may be carry-over from other donors' samples.

This clonotype has a count of ten or more. The chain is built from TRBV7-9 and TRBJ2-3; D assignment may be TRBD1 or TRBD2 (5 bases each). Germline V gives CDR1 SEHNR, CDR2 FQNEAQ (reference sequence). The CDR3 extends over 14 amino acids. V lost 3 bases and J lost 3, with 10 bases in between. CDR3 in DNA: TGTGCCAGCAGCTTGGGGACGGTAACAGATACGCAGTATTTT. It codes for CASSLGTVTDTQYF.

In this sample, this clonotype turned up many times. This chain joins TRBV4-2 and TRBJ2-2, with D maybe TRBD2 (5 bases). Trimming left V 4 bases short and J 1 base short, with 16 bases between. CDR3 size: 17 residues. The germline CDR1 and CDR2 sequences are LGHNA and YNFKEQ. CDR3 in DNA: TGTGCCAGCAGCCCCCTAGGTACGGGGAGGAACACCGGGGAGCTGTTTTTT. Its translation is CASSPLGTGRNTGELFF.

This clonotype has more than one count but fewer than ten. V gene TRBV11-2 combines with J gene TRBJ2-5, with TRBD2 matching 9 bases. This CDR3 region has 16 residues. CDR1 and CDR2 from the germline V gene are SGHAT and FQNNGV. V was pared by 5 bases and J by 0 bases, with 7 bases of the junction left unmatched. The CDR3 DNA follows: TGTGCCAGCAGCCCAGGGCGGGGGGGCCACCAAGAGACCCAGTACTTC. This sequence encodes CASSPGRGGHQETQYF.

This clonotype was seen repeatedly, ten times or more. The chain combines TRBV6-1 with TRBJ2-5, with D tentatively TRBD2 (6 bases). Germline V gives CDR1 MNHNS, CDR2 SASEGT. Trimming cost V 2 bases and J 0 bases, with 13 bases left between them. The CDR3 is made up of 16 amino acids. Written as DNA, the CDR3 is TGTGCCAGCAGTGAAAGCTCGGGAGATAACCAAGAGACCCAGTACTTC. Translating gives CASSESSGDNQETQYF.

This clonotype is labeled medium-sized (0.01 to 0.1%). The V call is TRBV10-3, the J call TRBJ2-3; D call uncertain. Trimming stripped 2 bases from V and 6 bases from J, with 12 bases between. Germline CDR1 is ENHRY and CDR2 is SYGVKD. The length of the CDR3 is 14 residues. The CDR3 nucleotides read TGTGCCATCAGTGAGGACTCTGCTCCGGATACGCAGTATTTT. Its translation: CAISEDSAPDTQYF.

This clonotype was found many times. V and J are TRBV28 and TRBJ1-3; TRBD1 might be the D (5 bases). Germline V lookup: CDR1 MDHEN, CDR2 SYDVKM. This CDR3 comprises 17 residues. CDR3 coding DNA: TGTGCTATTACCGGGACTCTAGAGTTCTACTCTGGAAACACCATATATTTT. Protein product: CAITGTLEFYSGNTIYF. The full variable domain, its missing parts supplied by reference TRBV28 and TRBJ1-3, is DVKVTQSSRYLVKRTGEKVFLECVQDMDHENMFWYRQDPGLGLRLIYFSYDVKMKEKGDIPEGYSVSREKKERFSLILESASTNQTSMYLCAITGTLEFYSGNTIYFGEGSWLTVV.

This clonotype was seen at least ten times. The chain couples TRBV5-1 to TRBJ2-7, with 8 bases aligning to TRBD2. With V trimmed by 3 bases and J by 1 base, 9 bases remained unmatched. The CDR3 runs 16 residues. Germline V gene sequence: CDR1 SGHRS, CDR2 YFSETQ. Here the CDR3 reads CASSYFSGGESYEQYF. In nucleotides, the CDR3 is TGCGCCAGCAGCTATTTCTCGGGGGGGGAGTCCTACGAGCAGTACTTC.

This clonotype was observed at least ten times. The V call is TRBV4-2, the J call TRBJ2-1; D uncertain. Trimming removed 1 base from V and 10 bases from J, with 5 bases in between. The CDR3 spans 11 residues. The germline V gene has CDR1 LGHNA and CDR2 YNFKEQ. This CDR3 reads CASSQVGEQFF. CDR3 nucleotide sequence: TGTGCCAGCAGCCAAGTCGGGGAGCAGTTCTTC.

This clonotype occurred many times. V gene TRBV27 combines with J gene TRBJ2-1, with no clear D. The CDR3 length is 12 residues. V dropped 2 bases and J dropped 10 bases, with 9 bases sitting between them. The germline gives CDR1 MNHEY, CDR2 SMNVEV (reference sequence). Here the CDR3 reads CASSLGSREQFF. The CDR3 DNA reads TGTGCCAGCAGTTTAGGAAGTCGGGAGCAGTTCTTC.

This clonotype was detected ten times or more. This rearrangement joins TRBV6-1 to TRBJ2-5; D remains unclear. There are 13 residues in the CDR3. V lost 6 bases, J lost 5 bases, and 13 bases lay in between. Germline CDR1 and CDR2: MNHNS and SASEGT. CDR3 sequence (DNA): TGTGCCAGCAGGCCCACTTCTGTGGAGACCCAGTACTTC. Its protein is CASRPTSVETQYF.

This clonotype was counted at least ten times. J is TRBJ2-2 and V is TRBV4-2; 7 nucleotides agree with TRBD1. The CDR3 is 15 residues long. Trimming removed 0 bases from V and 4 bases from J; junction bases left unmatched: 2. Germline-derived CDR1 and CDR2 are LGHNA and YNFKEQ. This chain's CDR3 is CASSQEAGGTGELFF. CDR3 bases: TGTGCCAGCAGCCAAGAGGCAGGGGGCACCGGGGAGCTGTTTTTT.

By its share, this clonotype is medium-sized. V is TRBV6-6 and J is TRBJ1-2; D is uncertain. Germline CDR1 MNHNY, CDR2 SVGAGI (reference sequence). V was shortened by 7 bases and J by 4 bases, with 16 bases between the two germline ends. The CDR3 sequence is 14 residues long. The chain's CDR3 is CASTPSGTAYGYTF. CDR3 sequence (DNA): TGTGCCAGCACCCCCTCAGGAACGGCCTATGGCTACACCTTC.

In this sample, this clonotype turned up many times. V gene TRBV4-1 combines with J gene TRBJ2-2, with TRBD2 matching 14 bases. V was pared by 0 bases and J by 2 bases, with 11 bases of the junction left unmatched. Germline loops: CDR1 MGHRA, CDR2 YSYEKL. The CDR3 contains 21 residues. CDR3 in amino acids: CASSQDPRTSGGTTNTGELFF. DNA of the CDR3: TGCGCCAGCAGCCAAGATCCTCGGACTAGCGGGGGGACCACAAACACCGGGGAGCTGTTTTTT.

This clonotype was counted at least ten times. The chain recombines TRBV18 with TRBJ2-3; no clear D gene. The CDR3 covers 13 residues. Germline CDR1 and CDR2: KGHSH and LQKENI. Trimming took 4 bases from V and 4 from J, leaving 9 bases between them. The CDR3 protein is CASSLSSPDTQYF. The CDR3 DNA is TGTGCCAGCTCACTCTCCTCCCCAGATACGCAGTATTTT.

This clonotype appeared many times. The chain uses TRBV5-5 and TRBJ1-6; TRBD1 agrees at 8 bases. CDR1 SGHKS and CDR2 YYEKEE come from the germline V gene (reference sequence). The CDR3 has 15 residues. J lost 6 bases, V lost 4 bases, and 6 bases had no gene match. CDR3 residues: CASSEMTGVNSPLHF. CDR3 in DNA: TGTGCCAGCAGCGAGATGACAGGGGTTAATTCACCCCTCCACTTT.

Ten or more counts support this clonotype. The chain uses TRBV9 and TRBJ2-1, with 9 nucleotides matching TRBD1. Germline V gene lookup returns CDR1 SGDLS and CDR2 YYNGEE. The V segment lost 3 bases and the J segment 8 bases; nucleotides outside the gene matches: 6. This CDR3 has 14 amino acids. The CDR3 region has the DNA TGTGCCAGCAGCGGTACAGGGGGCAACGATGAGCAGTTCTTC. Translating gives CASSGTGGNDEQFF.